The rows below give T cell receptor beta chains drawn from one sample of a study of blood T cell repertoires in COVID-19. The repertoire was sequenced with immunoSEQ multiplex PCR; TCRdb's copy has only in-frame clones and lacks some. This table holds around 140,000 clones, approximately 90% found once. Sample: peripheral blood. These receptors originate from a man in his 70s with active COVID-19. CDR3s include the opening cysteine and the closing phenylalanine or tryptophan. The order of the fields is V gene, J gene, D gene, CDR3 protein. D genes are given only for firm matches.

V: TRBV24-1; J: TRBJ1-5; D: NA; CDR3: CATSDPTSAGANQPQHF
V: TRBV24-1; J: TRBJ2-1; D: NA; CDR3: CATKGLSGNEQFF
V: TRBV11-2; J: TRBJ1-3; D: TRBD1; CDR3: CASSSQGAVGNTIYF
V: TRBV14; J: TRBJ2-5; D: TRBD1; CDR3: CASSQEAPGQGATQYF
V: TRBV30; J: TRBJ2-4; D: TRBD2; CDR3: CAWSPGAGLAGKRAKNIQYF
V: TRBV3-1/TRBV3-2; J: TRBJ1-5; D: NA; CDR3: CASSQDLRNNQPQHF
V: TRBV7-9; J: TRBJ2-1; D: TRBD2; CDR3: CASSLEGTSGINEQFF
V: TRBV19; J: TRBJ2-2; D: NA; CDR3: CASSLDGGRRTGELFF
V: TRBV5-5; J: TRBJ2-2; D: NA; CDR3: CASSGTGTKNTGELFF
V: TRBV28; J: TRBJ2-2; D: TRBD1; CDR3: CASSLGSRGRPGELFF
V: TRBV5-4; J: TRBJ2-7; D: TRBD1; CDR3: CASSTVDRAYEQYF
V: TRBV9; J: TRBJ2-5; D: NA; CDR3: CASSVGAFVETQYF
V: TRBV7-9; J: TRBJ1-1; D: NA; CDR3: CASKLGGANTEAFF
V: TRBV24-1; J: TRBJ1-5; D: NA; CDR3: CATSGGTNQPQHF
V: TRBV2; J: TRBJ1-2; D: NA; CDR3: CASSAGYYYGYTF
V: TRBV7-9; J: TRBJ1-2; D: NA; CDR3: CASSPMEYGYTF
V: TRBV10-3; J: TRBJ2-3; D: TRBD2; CDR3: CAIRTGTSGSLLTDTQYF
V: TRBV28; J: TRBJ2-1; D: TRBD1; CDR3: CASSLLGQWNEQFF
V: TRBV7-2; J: TRBJ1-6; D: TRBD1; CDR3: CASSLGTGLNSPLHF
V: TRBV19; J: TRBJ2-2; D: NA; CDR3: CASSSTLAGELFF
V: TRBV5-4; J: TRBJ2-7; D: NA; CDR3: CASSLGTDEQYF
V: TRBV27; J: TRBJ2-2; D: TRBD1; CDR3: CASTQIWTGEAGELFF
V: TRBV5-4; J: TRBJ2-7; D: NA; CDR3: CASSLAGGGQNYEQYF
V: TRBV11-2; J: TRBJ1-5; D: TRBD1; CDR3: CASSLVRAGGFNQPQHF
V: TRBV4-2; J: TRBJ1-6; D: TRBD1; CDR3: CASSFNPGQDNSPLHF
V: TRBV30; J: TRBJ1-2; D: NA; CDR3: CAWSLQGSRGYTF
V: TRBV5-1; J: TRBJ2-5; D: TRBD2; CDR3: CASSLGATASGRTNQETQYF
V: TRBV5-1; J: TRBJ2-3; D: NA; CDR3: CASSLEGVGTQYF
V: TRBV7-2; J: TRBJ2-1; D: TRBD2; CDR3: CASSLRAAGGPRQFF
V: TRBV5-1; J: TRBJ2-7; D: TRBD2; CDR3: CASSLAAGLYEQYF
V: TRBV24-1; J: TRBJ1-2; D: NA; CDR3: CATSPGDYGYTF
V: TRBV3-1/TRBV3-2; J: TRBJ1-4; D: TRBD1; CDR3: CASSPGQGATNEKLFF
V: TRBV7-6; J: TRBJ2-7; D: TRBD2; CDR3: CASSLGRVSYEQYF
V: TRBV9; J: TRBJ1-2; D: TRBD1; CDR3: CASSSRTGGANYGYTF
V: TRBV19; J: TRBJ1-3; D: TRBD1; CDR3: CASSIPGDSSSGNTIYF
V: TRBV5-1; J: TRBJ2-6; D: NA; CDR3: CASSPTTGFGANVLTF
V: TRBV6-1; J: TRBJ2-1; D: NA; CDR3: CASSEALALTYNEQFF
V: TRBV7-3; J: TRBJ2-1; D: TRBD1; CDR3: CASSLGTGPYNEQFF
V: TRBV5-1; J: TRBJ1-1; D: NA; CDR3: CASSSNLRSTEAFF
V: TRBV6-2/TRBV6-3; J: TRBJ2-2; D: NA; CDR3: CASSSSDTNTGELFF
V: TRBV20-1; J: TRBJ1-1; D: NA; CDR3: CSSSLNTEAFF
V: TRBV5-6; J: TRBJ1-1; D: NA; CDR3: CASSLAGGRAFF
V: TRBV15; J: TRBJ2-5; D: NA; CDR3: CATSRDVKGVGETQYF
V: TRBV6-2/TRBV6-3; J: TRBJ2-1; D: TRBD2; CDR3: CASSYSGLAATYNEQFF
V: TRBV7-9; J: TRBJ1-2; D: TRBD1; CDR3: CASSLETGNYGYTF
V: TRBV28; J: TRBJ2-7; D: TRBD1; CDR3: CASSLGGTGIHYEQYF
V: TRBV28; J: TRBJ2-7; D: TRBD1; CDR3: CASSWDRGEQYF
V: TRBV3-1/TRBV3-2; J: TRBJ2-7; D: NA; CDR3: CASSHSGFVEYEQYF
V: TRBV2; J: TRBJ2-5; D: TRBD1; CDR3: CASSEGTGGKETQYF
V: TRBV30; J: TRBJ1-1; D: NA; CDR3: CAWSGQTMNTEAFF